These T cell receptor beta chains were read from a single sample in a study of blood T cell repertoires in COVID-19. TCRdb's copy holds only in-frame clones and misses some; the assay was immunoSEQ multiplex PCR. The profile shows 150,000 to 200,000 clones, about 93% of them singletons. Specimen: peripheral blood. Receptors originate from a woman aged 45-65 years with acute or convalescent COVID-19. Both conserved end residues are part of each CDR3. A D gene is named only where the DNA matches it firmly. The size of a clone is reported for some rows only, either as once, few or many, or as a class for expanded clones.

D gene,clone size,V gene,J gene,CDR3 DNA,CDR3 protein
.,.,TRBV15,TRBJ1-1,TGTGCCACCAGCAGTCCGGGGGGGCAAGAAGCTTTCTTT,CATSSPGGQEAFF
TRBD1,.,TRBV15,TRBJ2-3,TGTGCCACCAGCCGATACAGGGGTAGCACAGATACGCAGTATTTT,CATSRYRGSTDTQYF
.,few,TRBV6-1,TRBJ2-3,TGTGCCAGCAGTGAATTCAGGGTTCCCACAGATACGCAGTATTTT,CASSEFRVPTDTQYF
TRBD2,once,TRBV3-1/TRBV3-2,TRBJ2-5,TGTGCCAGCAGCCAAGGTTTGTTAGCGGGAGGAGAGACCCAGTACTTC,CASSQGLLAGGETQYF
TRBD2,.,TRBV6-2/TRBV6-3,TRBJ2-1,TGTGCCAGCAGTTACCCCATGGGGGAGGGCCGGAATGAGCAGTTCTTC,CASSYPMGEGRNEQFF
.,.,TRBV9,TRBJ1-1,TGTGCCAGCAGCGGCCCTTCAGGGAGGTGGGCTTTCTTT,CASSGPSGRWAFF
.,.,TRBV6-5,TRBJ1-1,TGTGCCAGCACCGTATTCAGGGAGGGAACTGAAGCTTTCTTT,CASTVFREGTEAFF
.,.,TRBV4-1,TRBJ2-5,TGCGCCAGCAGCCAAGGGGGCCTAACCGGGGAGACCCAGTACTTC,CASSQGGLTGETQYF
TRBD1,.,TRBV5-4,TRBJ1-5,TGTGCCAGCAGCTTGGGGCCGGGACAGGGCGGGGTGAATCAGCCCCAGCATTTT,CASSLGPGQGGVNQPQHF
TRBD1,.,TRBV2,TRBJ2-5,TGTGCCTCCCTAGGATCCGGGACAGTAGGTCAAGAGACCCAGTACTTC,CASLGSGTVGQETQYF
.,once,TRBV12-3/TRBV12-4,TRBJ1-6,TGTGCCAGCACCCAGTCGGGGAATTCACCCCTCCACTTT,CASTQSGNSPLHF
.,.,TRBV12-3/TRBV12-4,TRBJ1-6,TGTGCCAGCAGTCCGCCGGATTCACCCCTCCACTTT,CASSPPDSPLHF
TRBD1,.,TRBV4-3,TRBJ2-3,TGCGCCAGCAGCCAAGCGGACAGGGCCGCAGATACGCAGTATTTT,CASSQADRAADTQYF
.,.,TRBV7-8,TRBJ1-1,TGTGCCAGCAGCTCGGGACCGCGGGGGGATATGAACACTGAAGCTTTCTTT,CASSSGPRGDMNTEAFF